Below are 31 T cell receptor beta chains sequenced from a single sample in a study of metastatic and nonmetastatic thyroid tumors. No treatment of any kind had been given to any patient before thyroid surgery. TCRdb recomputed clones from the PCR reads via MiXCR. The table includes 45,000 to 60,000 clones, roughly 18% detected once. Sequenced: blood. These receptors all stem from a female donor with papillary thyroid cancer or a benign thyroid nodule (not recorded which). Some clones in this sample may be carry-over from other donors' samples.

A remark on this clone: Since the CDR3 does not end with the conserved phenylalanine or tryptophan, this likely comes from a read error. V gene TRBV27 combines with J gene TRBJ1-5, with TRBD1 matching over 10 bases. This CDR3 comprises 12 residues. From germline, CDR1 is MNHEY and CDR2 SMNVEV (reference sequence). Trimming removed 6 bases from V and 10 bases from J; junction bases left unmatched: 3. The DNA for the CDR3 is TGTGCCAGCAGGACAGGGGGCCATCCCCAGCATTTG. Its protein product is CASRTGGHPQHL.

This clone appeared many times. The chain recombines TRBV28 with TRBJ2-7; no firm D call. V dropped 8 bases and J dropped 2 bases, with 10 bases sitting between them. Germline CDR1 reads MDHEN; CDR2 reads SYDVKM. There are 12 residues in the CDR3. This CDR3 reads CASGVRTYEQYF. The CDR3 DNA reads TGTGCCAGCGGAGTCAGAACCTACGAGCAGTACTTC.

This clone was picked up many times. Distinct nucleotide sequences in the sample also encode this CDR3. V is TRBV20-1 and J is TRBJ2-5, with D perhaps TRBD1 (6 bases). The germline V gene has CDR1 DFQATT and CDR2 SNEGSKA (reference sequence). Trimming took 0 bases from V and 3 from J, leaving 17 bases between them. CDR3 length equals 16 residues. The CDR3, as DNA: TGCAGTGCTAGAGATGCCAAAGGACAGCAGGAAGAGACCCAGTACTTC. Amino acid sequence: CSARDAKGQQEETQYF.

The V and J genes are TRBV20-1 and TRBJ2-3; the D is unclear. This CDR3 comprises 14 residues. Deletions cut 2 bases from V and 2 bases from J, with 11 bases between. Germline-derived CDR1 and CDR2 are DFQATT and SNEGSKA (reference sequence). In nucleotides, the CDR3 is TGCAGTGCTAGAATCCTCGTGCACACAGATACGCAGTATTTT. This gives the protein CSARILVHTDTQYF.

In this sample, this clone turned up many times. Relative to the germline gene, one junction end is altered; a read error may explain this. The genes are TRBV3-1 and TRBJ2-4, with no clear D. The CDR3 extends over 13 amino acids. Germline V gene sequence: CDR1 LGHDT, CDR2 YNNKEL (reference sequence). DNA for the CDR3: TGTGCAAGCACCCAAGGGGCCAAAAACATTCAGTACTTC. It codes for CASTQGAKNIQYF.

This clone was seen at least ten times. V gene TRBV11-1 combines with J gene TRBJ2-1; the D gene is possibly TRBD1 (5 bases). The germline V and J ends were trimmed by 5 bases and 4 bases, with 24 bases remaining between them. CDR3 length: 18 amino acids. Germline V gives CDR1 SGHAT, CDR2 FQDESV (reference sequence). Here the CDR3 DNA reads TGTGCCAGCAGCCACGCCCCGACTCACCCTAGGGGTTACAATGAGCAGTTCTTC. It encodes CASSHAPTHPRGYNEQFF.

This clone came up many times. V is TRBV29-1 and J is TRBJ2-7; 7 bases line up with TRBD2. The V and J ends lost 7 bases and 0 bases, in that order; junction bases with no gene match: 9. The germline V gene has CDR1 SQVTM and CDR2 ANQGSEA. The CDR3 has 14 residues. The CDR3 protein is CSASSSGSSYEQYF. The CDR3 bases are TGCAGCGCCAGCTCTAGCGGTTCCTCCTACGAGCAGTACTTC.

This clone was seen more than once but under ten times. Germline and junction disagree at one end, which may indicate a read error. The chain couples TRBV6-4 to TRBJ2-2; 7 positions agree with TRBD2. Germline lookup yields CDR1 MRHNA and CDR2 SNTAGT. The CDR3 totals 15 residues. CDR3 bases: TGTGCTAGCAGACATACTAGCGTGGAGACCGGGGAGCTGTTTTTT. Protein product: CASRHTSVETGELFF.

The chain combines TRBV5-1 with TRBJ2-5; D may be TRBD2 (6 bases). The CDR3 loop spans 14 amino acids. The germline gives CDR1 SGHRS, CDR2 YFSETQ. The ends were cut back, 1 base at V and 5 bases at J, with 12 bases in the middle. CDR3 nucleotides: TGCGCCAGCAGCTTGACTAGCCCGGAGGAGACCCAGTACTTC. Amino acids: CASSLTSPEETQYF.

This clone was seen a few times. The gene calls are TRBV28 and TRBJ1-5, with 8 bases that match TRBD1. Germline V CDR1 and CDR2: MDHEN, SYDVKM. V dropped 6 bases and J dropped 5; count of bases not matched to a gene: 9. This CDR3 spans 15 amino acids. CDR3 DNA sequence: TGTGCCAGCAGCCAGACAAGGACAGGGCATCAGCCCCAGCATTTT. Protein product: CASSQTRTGHQPQHF.

This clone was seen ten or more times. The chain links TRBV6-5 to TRBJ2-2, with D unclear. V was shortened by 0 bases and J by 0 bases, with 11 bases between the two germline ends. CDR1 and CDR2 (germline): MNHEY, SVGAGI. The CDR3 loop spans 17 amino acids. The chain's CDR3 is CASSYSLPASNTGELFF. As DNA, the CDR3 is TGTGCCAGCAGTTACTCACTCCCAGCTTCGAACACCGGGGAGCTGTTTTTT.

This clone has at least ten counts. This chain uses TRBV20-1 with TRBJ1-6; D ambiguous. The CDR3 loop spans 14 amino acids. Trimming pared 7 bases from V and 5 bases from J, leaving 15 bases between. Germline lookup yields CDR1 DFQATT and CDR2 SNEGSKA (reference sequence). The CDR3 DNA reads TGCAGTGTGTGGTCGGCCCCTAATAATTCACCCCTCCACTTT. This translates into CSVWSAPNNSPLHF.

The chain couples TRBV19 to TRBJ1-2; D is possibly TRBD1 (6 bases). The V end was cut by 6 bases, the J end by 4 bases, with 18 bases between. The CDR3 runs to 15 residues. Germline loops: CDR1 LNHDA, CDR2 SQIVND (reference sequence). The CDR3 region is CASSPGRGTPYGYTF. In DNA form, the CDR3 reads TGTGCCAGTAGCCCGGGGCGGGGGACACCCTATGGCTACACCTTC.

This clone was seen at least ten times. V is TRBV4-1 and J is TRBJ1-1; TRBD1 matches 8 bases. The length of the CDR3 is 17 residues. The germline CDR1 and CDR2 sequences are MGHRA and YSYEKL. The V and J ends lost 4 bases and 6 bases, in that order; junction bases with no gene match: 16. The CDR3 sequence is CASSLSRDRNPRAEAFF. DNA of the CDR3: TGCGCCAGCAGCCTGTCCCGGGACAGGAACCCTAGAGCTGAAGCTTTCTTT.

Only a few counts were recorded for this clone. The V gene is TRBV6-2 or TRBV6-3, the J gene TRBJ2-7; D is ambiguous. Trimming stripped 6 bases from V and 6 bases from J, with 21 bases between. Germline-derived CDR1 and CDR2 are MNHEY and SVGEGT. This CDR3 contains 15 residues. The CDR3 bases are TGTGCCAGCAGCCTGGTGGGGATCTCGCAGCGCGAGCAGTACTTC. Encoded protein: CASSLVGISQREQYF.

In this sample, this clone turned up many times. At the DNA level, this CDR3 is encoded by other sequences in the same sample as well. The chain is built from TRBV30 and TRBJ1-4; tentatively, D is TRBD1 (5 bases). CDR1 GTSNPN and CDR2 SVGIG come from the germline V gene (reference sequence). V was pared by 2 bases and J by 8 bases, with 18 bases between. The length of the CDR3 is 15 residues. CDR3: CAWSTRDGHVEKLFF. The CDR3 DNA sequence: TGTGCCTGGAGTACTCGGGACGGCCATGTCGAAAAACTGTTTTTT.

This clone appeared many times. This chain connects TRBV5-4 to TRBJ2-3; 10 nucleotides match TRBD2. V was clipped by 0 bases and J by 8 bases; unmatched bases: 6. This CDR3 has 15 amino acids. Germline CDR1 and CDR2: SGHNT and YYREEE (reference sequence). CDR3: CASSLETSGSTTQYF. The DNA of the CDR3 is TGTGCCAGCAGCTTGGAGACTAGCGGGTCGACTACGCAGTATTTT.

A note on this clone: The CDR3 does not end in the conserved phenylalanine or tryptophan, so this is likely a read error. The CDR3 DNA follows: TGTGCCAGCAGTGACAACAGGGGCTATTGCTACACCATC. Its protein is CASSDNRGYCYTI. The chain has TRBV6-1 and TRBJ1-2; the match to TRBD1 covers 7 bases. The length of the CDR3 is 13 residues. CDR1 and CDR2 from the germline V gene are MNHNS and SASEGT.

This clone was seen at least ten times. This chain links TRBV27 with TRBJ2-4; no firm D call. Trimming removed 8 bases from V and 7 bases from J, with 9 bases in between. This CDR3 region has 11 residues. CDR1 and CDR2 (germline): MNHEY, SMNVEV (reference sequence). The CDR3 region is CASPMINIQYF. The CDR3 bases are TGTGCCAGCCCAATGATTAACATTCAGTACTTC.

This clone was detected a few times. The chain joins TRBV12-3 or TRBV12-4 to TRBJ2-7, with no clear D. The CDR3 has 12 residues. V was shortened by 3 bases and J by 3 bases, with 6 bases between the two germline ends. The CDR3 protein is CASSLDRYEQYF. The DNA of the CDR3 is TGTGCCAGCAGTTTGGACCGCTACGAGCAGTACTTC.

V is TRBV7-8 and J is TRBJ2-2; D is ambiguous. Per germline, CDR1 SGHVS and CDR2 FQNEAQ. The CDR3 contains 18 residues. The ends were cut back, 4 bases at V and 4 bases at J, with 22 bases in the middle. CDR3 in amino acids: CASSSQPTVLIATGELFF. CDR3 in DNA: TGTGCCAGCAGCTCCCAACCTACAGTTCTTATCGCCACCGGGGAGCTGTTTTTT.

This clone was observed many times. The chain employs TRBV6-1 and TRBJ2-2; TRBD1 aligns across 9 bases. In germline, CDR1 is MNHNS, CDR2 SASEGT. CDR3 length equals 14 residues. V trimming: 5 bases; J trimming: 5 bases; junction bases outside the gene matches: 3. The CDR3 nucleotides read TGTGCCAGCAGTTCGACAGGGGGAACCGGGGAGCTGTTTTTT. The encoded protein is CASSSTGGTGELFF.

The CDR3 DNA is TGCAGTGCAGAGGGACAGGTTAACTTTGAAGCTTTCTTT. Amino acid sequence: CSAEGQVNFEAFF. The V gene is TRBV20-1, the J gene TRBJ1-1, with 8 bases matching TRBD1. V dropped 6 bases and J dropped 7; count of bases not matched to a gene: 10. CDR1 DFQATT and CDR2 SNEGSKA come from the germline V gene (reference sequence). The CDR3 loop spans 13 amino acids.

In its sample, this clone is medium-sized (0.01 to 0.1%). This chain uses TRBV12-3 or TRBV12-4 with TRBJ2-1; D not certain. This CDR3 region has 12 residues. V lost 6 bases, J lost 6 bases, and 9 bases lay in between. CDR3 in DNA: TGTGCCAGCAGGCTCGGTTCCAATGAGCAGTTCTTC. As protein: CASRLGSNEQFF.

This clone has more than one count but fewer than ten. The chain employs TRBV28 and TRBJ1-6, with unresolved D. V lost 1 base and J 6 bases, leaving 10 bases between the germline ends. The germline CDR1 and CDR2 sequences are MDHEN and SYDVKM. The CDR3 extends over 15 amino acids. The CDR3 bases are TGTGCCAGCAGTTTATTAGGTTCAGTTAATTCACCCCTCCACTTT. It specifies CASSLLGSVNSPLHF.

This clone was recorded at least ten times. The V call is TRBV20-1, the J call TRBJ2-7; 15 nucleotides match TRBD2. In germline, CDR1 is DFQATT, CDR2 SNEGSKA (reference sequence). After removal of 6 bases from V and 2 bases from J, the junction contained 14 bases not matched to a gene. The CDR3 loop spans 18 amino acids. This CDR3 is CSALRIGTSGRTTYEQYF. The DNA of the CDR3 is TGCAGTGCCTTACGAATCGGGACTAGCGGGAGGACCACCTACGAGCAGTACTTC.

The genes are TRBV20-1 and TRBJ2-7; the D is unclear. This CDR3 contains 13 residues. Looked up from germline, CDR1 is DFQATT and CDR2 is SNEGSKA (reference sequence). Trimming pared 2 bases from V and 1 base from J, leaving 9 bases between. CDR3 in amino acids: CSARYGSSYEQYF. In nucleotides, the CDR3 is TGCAGTGCTAGATACGGTTCTTCCTACGAGCAGTACTTC.

The rearrangement joins TRBV6-1 to TRBJ2-7; no clear D gene. The length of the CDR3 is 15 residues. Germline loops: CDR1 MNHNS, CDR2 SASEGT. Trimming cost V 4 bases and J 1 base, with 14 bases left between them. The CDR3 loop reads CASSGTRYISYEQYF. In nucleotides, the CDR3 is TGTGCCAGCAGTGGAACCCGGTACATTTCCTACGAGCAGTACTTC.

This clone was observed at least ten times. This sequence joins TRBV12-3 or TRBV12-4 and TRBJ2-2; D remains ambiguous. Trimming cost V 3 bases and J 6 bases, with 5 bases left between them. The CDR3 loop spans 12 amino acids. The CDR3 loop is CASSFQAGELFF. The CDR3 DNA reads as TGTGCCAGCAGTTTTCAGGCCGGGGAGCTGTTTTTT.

This clone has just a few counts. One junction end does not reproduce the germline sequence, and a read error may be involved. The gene calls are TRBV28 and TRBJ1-2, with TRBD1 identical over 7 bases. Germline loops: CDR1 MDHEN, CDR2 SYDVKM. This CDR3 region has 15 residues. CDR3 loop: CASRVGGGSWYVYTF. CDR3 DNA sequence: TGTGCCAGCAGGGTCGGAGGGGGCTCTTGGTATGTCTACACCTTC.

This clone was observed at least ten times. The V gene is TRBV20-1, the J gene TRBJ2-1; TRBD2 matches at 9 bases. Unmatched junction bases numbered 6, after V lost 3 bases and J lost 6 bases. Germline CDR1 DFQATT, CDR2 SNEGSKA (reference sequence). The CDR3 contains 14 residues. CDR3 loop: CSARVLAGINEQFF. The CDR3 DNA follows: TGCAGTGCTAGGGTTCTAGCGGGAATCAATGAGCAGTTCTTC.